This T cell receptor (beta chain) was captured in a study of regulatory T cells in long-lasting Graves disease (dated by TCRdb to 2020 to 2023). For context, the study as a whole: Persistent Graves' disease was defined as persistently positive TSH receptor autoantibodies together with antithyroid drug treatment for over 5 years. This study used TCR sequencing and RNA sequencing of peripheral blood to compare persistent Graves' disease patients against newly diagnosed Graves' disease patients. The study took place in China and was registered as a clinical trial. A total of 33 samples underwent TCR sequencing, from about 13 patients with persistent Graves' disease and 20 or so patients with newly diagnosed Graves' disease. Persistent Graves' disease patients in the clinical cohort had taken antithyroid drugs for approximately 10 years on average. Results and caveats for the whole study, not just this receptor: TRBV28, TRBJ1-2 and TRBJ2-5 were preferentially used in persistent disease, while TRBV20-1 and TRBJ2-1 were favored in newly diagnosed disease. A larger number of public clonotypes was shared among persistent patients (under 3,000) than among newly diagnosed patients (around 870). The study examined only peripheral blood because the primary lesion, thyroid tissue, could not be accessed. The authors noted that the small sample size was a limitation that may lower accuracy. Only the TCR beta chain was sequenced and analyzed. Compared with newly diagnosed patients, persistent Graves' disease patients had lower TCR Shannon entropy and fewer highly expanded clones, which suggests clonal expansion.

The time point label of this sample denotes: persistent/refractory GD, antithyroid drugs over 5 years with positive TRAb. For both TCR sequencing and RNA sequencing, RNA was extracted from PBMCs in TRIzol. The diagnosis of Graves' disease followed American Thyroid Association guidelines. Patients for the study were recruited at an endocrinology department in Xi'an, China. Each patient gave 8.5 to 9.5 milliliters of peripheral blood, collected in an EDTA anticoagulant tube. Ficoll Paque Plus density gradient separation was used to isolate PBMCs, and no further T cell sorting was done. RNA quality was checked with an Agilent 2100 Bioanalyzer and agarose gel, and concentration with a NanoDrop 2000. The CDR3 goes from the cysteine to the phenylalanine over 15 residues. Only the CDR3 portion is preserved as DNA: 45 bases, with reading frame beginning at the first base. V is shortened by 4 bases, J by 5 bases, and the region joining them spans 21 bases. The germline V gene gives CDR1 as SQVTM and CDR2 as ANQGSEA.

This clonotype was found many times. There is no known antigen for this receptor. The sample holds no much larger clone one base away, and base qualities are not on file. The protocol used for the library was multiplex PCR. The run used an Illumina HiSeq 4000. CDR3 regions were amplified by Arm-PCR with iRepertoire HTBI primers to construct TCR beta libraries. Before sequencing, the PCR products went through gel purification. The study's own analysis went as follows. Gene usage analysis of CDR3 amino acid clonotypes relied on the approximately 60 TRBV and more than twelve TRBJ segments identified across samples. COPE and FqMerger were used to merge the filtered high-quality paired reads into contigs. Contigs were aligned with BLAST to IMGT TRBV, TRBD and TRBJ reference genes, and CDR3 was defined per IMGT. Any clonotype with a frequency above 0.1% was counted as a highly expanded clone. Shannon entropy served as the measure of repertoire diversity, while the Gini coefficient captured V-J evenness. A clonotype found in more than one individual was treated as public. Using fastp trimming at Q25 and MiXCR clonotype assembly, TCRdb reanalyzed the public sequencing data and kept in-frame beta chains. For every CDR3 protein sequence, its rows merge into one entry that carries the most common genes and DNA. It is TCRdb's table, rather than the study itself, that gives the V and J calls and clone size. This sample holds about 310,000 distinct CDR3 sequences; around 23% were observed only once. Jointly, the top ten make up approximately 53% of the sample.

This clonotype was obtained from a female donor with Graves disease. The sequence links TRBV29-1 to TRBJ2-7; the D gene is perhaps TRBD1, on 7 matching bases. Sequenced here: peripheral blood mononuclear cells (PBMCs), sampled when the disease was refractory, from a patient treated with antithyroid drugs. This receptor has the CDR3 CSVVGGDRVPHEQYF. Read as DNA, the sequence is TGCAGCGTTGTGGGGGGAGACAGGGTACCTCACGAGCAGTACTTC.